The present T cell receptor (beta chain) was sequenced within a study of blood T cell repertoires in COVID-19. In the study overall: The samples span acute and convalescent COVID-19 from the United States, Italy and Spain. The cDNA or gDNA used as material had been derived from T cells, B-cell-depleted T cells, or PBMCs.

This clone was detected many times. Methods used by the authors: Researchers report that nucleated cell counts were estimated from reference gene primer amplification. Sequencing used immunoSEQ multiplex PCR; TCRdb keeps in-frame clones, though not all of them. That table is the source of V, J and clone size, and D and trimming were worked out from the DNA. Of 300,000 to 350,000 clones in the sample, about nine tenths are singletons; the top ten hold 9.9%. CDR1 and CDR2 from the germline V gene are LGHNA and YSLEER. The ends were cut back, 5 bases at V and 2 bases at J, with 16 bases in the middle. This CDR3 region has 15 residues.

J is TRBJ2-7 and V is TRBV4-3; D is perhaps TRBD2 (5 bases). This TCR came from a man aged 25-40 years with COVID-19, enrolled during active disease. Sequencing was done on a sample of peripheral blood. DNA for the CDR3: TGCGCCAGCAGCTCAACTAGTCACCCCCCCTACGAGCAGTACTTC. It is translated as CASSSTSHPPYEQYF.